One TCR beta chain is described in this entry. The target antigen is unknown. This entry is derived from a study of shared clonotypes between healthy human individuals. Germline V lookup: CDR1 SEHNR, CDR2 FQNEAQ (reference sequence). The V and J ends lost 5 bases and 6 bases respectively, with 17 bases between them. CDR3 length: 15 residues. Overall study findings and caveats: Among donors, the sharing of clonotypes was expected to be influenced by sequencing depth. Naive subsets typically showed greater estimated richness than memory subsets. Since donors were few, the genetic and exposure-history diversity represented was limited.

Terminally differentiated effector memory CD45RA+ cells were left out of the naive CD8 fraction, which was CD45RO-negative and positively selected for CCR7. The sorted-subset replicate PCRs were given 150 to 250 ng DNA, which is tens of thousands of T cell genomes. The data were produced by immunoSEQ multiplex PCR, yet TCRdb's version contains in-frame clones alone and is incomplete. Among around 700,000 clones listed, about 91% were seen once. The clonotype comes from a man aged 25 to 40 in good health. Sequenced sample: naive CD8+ T cells sorted from blood. The chain couples TRBV7-9 to TRBJ2-4, with a possible D match to TRBD1 (6 bases). The CDR3 nucleotides read TGTGCCAGCAGCCCAGGGGACGGAGAGATAAACATTCAGTACTTC. Its protein product is CASSPGDGEINIQYF.